This T cell receptor beta chain emerged from a study of T cell responses to AZD1222 COVID-19 vaccine. Libraries were prepared by immunoSEQ multiplex PCR; TCRdb keeps only in-frame clonotypes and omits some of them. The sample holds about 120,000 clones, about 90% seen once. Losses at the gene ends were 4 bases for V and 2 bases for J; bases not matched to a gene: 2. Per the germline V gene, CDR1 is SGHRS and CDR2 is YFSETQ. This CDR3 has 13 amino acids. This sequence joins TRBV5-1 and TRBJ1-2; 7 bases map to TRBD1. Sample: peripheral blood, taken 28 days after the second AZD1222 dose. The sequence came from an adult who received the AZD1222 COVID-19 vaccine. This CDR3 is CASSPGQNYGYTF. CDR3 in DNA: TGCGCCAGCAGCCCGGGACAGAACTATGGCTACACCTTC. The full variable domain, rest sourced from reference TRBV5-1 and TRBJ1-2, is KAGVTQTPRYLIKTRGQQVTLSCSPISGHRSVSWYQQTPGQGLQFLFEYFSETQRNKGNFPGRFSGRQFSNSRSEMNVSTLELGDSALYLCASSPGQNYGYTFGSGTRLTVV.